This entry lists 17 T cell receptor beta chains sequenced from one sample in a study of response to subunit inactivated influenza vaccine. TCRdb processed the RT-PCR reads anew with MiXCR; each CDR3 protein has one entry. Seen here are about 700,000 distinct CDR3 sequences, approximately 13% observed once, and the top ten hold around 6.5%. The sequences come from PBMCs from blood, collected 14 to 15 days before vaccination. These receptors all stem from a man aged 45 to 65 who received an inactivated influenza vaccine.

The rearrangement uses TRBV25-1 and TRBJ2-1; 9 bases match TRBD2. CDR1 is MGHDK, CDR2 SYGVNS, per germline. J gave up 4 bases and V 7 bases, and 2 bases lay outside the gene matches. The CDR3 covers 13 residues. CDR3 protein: CASTGLAYNEQFF. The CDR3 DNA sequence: TGTGCCAGCACGGGACTAGCTTACAATGAGCAGTTCTTC.

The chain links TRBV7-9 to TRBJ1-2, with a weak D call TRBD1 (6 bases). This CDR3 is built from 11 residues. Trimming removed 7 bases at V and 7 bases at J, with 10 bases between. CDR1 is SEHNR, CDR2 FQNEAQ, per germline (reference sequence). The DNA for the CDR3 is TGTGCCAGCACCCCACAGGGTGGCTACACCTTC. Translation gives CASTPQGGYTF.

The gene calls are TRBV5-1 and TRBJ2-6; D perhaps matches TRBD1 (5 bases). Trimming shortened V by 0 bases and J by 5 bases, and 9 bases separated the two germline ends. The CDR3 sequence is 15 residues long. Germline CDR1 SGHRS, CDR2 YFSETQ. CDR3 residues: CASSLEGYRANVLTF. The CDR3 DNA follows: TGCGCCAGCAGCTTGGAGGGGTATCGGGCCAACGTCCTGACTTTC.

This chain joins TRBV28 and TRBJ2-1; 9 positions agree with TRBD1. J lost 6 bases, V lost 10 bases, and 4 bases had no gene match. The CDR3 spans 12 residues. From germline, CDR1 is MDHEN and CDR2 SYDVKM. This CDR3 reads CATGTGRNEQFF. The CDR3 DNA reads TGTGCCACCGGGACAGGGCGCAATGAGCAGTTCTTC.

The CDR3 DNA reads as TGTGCCTGGAGTTCAGGGTTTTCGTACGAGCAGTACTTC. This encodes CAWSSGFSYEQYF. The genes are TRBV30 and TRBJ2-7; D perhaps matches TRBD1 (5 bases). This CDR3 spans 13 amino acids. Trimming took off 2 bases at V and 4 bases at J, with 12 bases between the two ends. Germline V gene sequence: CDR1 GTSNPN, CDR2 SVGIG (reference sequence).

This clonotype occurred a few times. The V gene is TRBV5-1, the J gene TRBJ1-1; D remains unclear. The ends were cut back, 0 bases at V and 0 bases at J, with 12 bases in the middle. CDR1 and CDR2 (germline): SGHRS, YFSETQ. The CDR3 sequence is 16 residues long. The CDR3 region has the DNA TGCGCCAGCAGCTTGGGAAGTTACGGGGTGAACACTGAAGCTTTCTTT. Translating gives CASSLGSYGVNTEAFF.

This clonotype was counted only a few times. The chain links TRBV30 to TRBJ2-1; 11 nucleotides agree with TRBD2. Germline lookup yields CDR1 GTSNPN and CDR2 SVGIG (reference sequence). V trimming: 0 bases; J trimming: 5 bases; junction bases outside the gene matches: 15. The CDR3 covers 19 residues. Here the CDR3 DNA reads TGTGCCTGGAGTGTAGATGTTCCTAGCGGGAGGTTTCGCGACAATGAGCAGTTCTTC. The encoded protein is CAWSVDVPSGRFRDNEQFF.

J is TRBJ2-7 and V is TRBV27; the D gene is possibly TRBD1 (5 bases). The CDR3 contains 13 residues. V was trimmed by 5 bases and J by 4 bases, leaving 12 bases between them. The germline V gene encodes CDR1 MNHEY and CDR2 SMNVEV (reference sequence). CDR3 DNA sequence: TGTGCCAGCAGTCAAACTCAGGGTTACGAGCAGTACTTC. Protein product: CASSQTQGYEQYF.

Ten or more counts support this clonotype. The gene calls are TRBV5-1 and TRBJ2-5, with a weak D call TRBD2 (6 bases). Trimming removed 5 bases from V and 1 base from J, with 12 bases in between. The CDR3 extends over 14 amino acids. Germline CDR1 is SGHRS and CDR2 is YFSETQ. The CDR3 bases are TGCGCCAGCAGGGAGGGAGGTGGCCAAGAGACCCAGTACTTC. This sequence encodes CASREGGGQETQYF.

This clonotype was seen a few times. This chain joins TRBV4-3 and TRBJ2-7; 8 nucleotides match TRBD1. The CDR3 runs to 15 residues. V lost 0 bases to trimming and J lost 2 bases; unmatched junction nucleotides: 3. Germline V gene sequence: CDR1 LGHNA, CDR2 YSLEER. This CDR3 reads CASSQDDRGTYEQYF. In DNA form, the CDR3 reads TGCGCCAGCAGCCAAGACGACAGGGGTACCTACGAGCAGTACTTC.

DNA of the CDR3: TGCAGCGTTGCACAGGGTGGTGGGTTCGGGCCCTCAGATACGCAGTATTTT. It translates to CSVAQGGGFGPSDTQYF. The chain links TRBV29-1 to TRBJ2-3; weak D call: TRBD1 (6 bases). This CDR3 region has 17 residues. Germline V gives CDR1 SQVTM, CDR2 ANQGSEA. Trimming shortened V by 4 bases and J by 4 bases, and 24 bases separated the two germline ends.

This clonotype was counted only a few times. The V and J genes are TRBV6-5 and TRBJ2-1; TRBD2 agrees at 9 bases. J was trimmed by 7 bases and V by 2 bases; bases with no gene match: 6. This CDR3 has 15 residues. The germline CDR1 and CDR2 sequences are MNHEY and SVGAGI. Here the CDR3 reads CASSYGRLAGNEQFF. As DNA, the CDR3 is TGTGCCAGCAGTTACGGTCGGCTAGCGGGGAATGAGCAGTTCTTC.

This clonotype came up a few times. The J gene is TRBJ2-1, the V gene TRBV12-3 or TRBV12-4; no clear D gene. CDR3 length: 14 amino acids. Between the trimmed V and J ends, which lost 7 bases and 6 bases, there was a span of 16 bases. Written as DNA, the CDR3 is TGTGCCAGCACCCAAGCCCCCCTGTCCAATGAGCAGTTCTTC. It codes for CASTQAPLSNEQFF.

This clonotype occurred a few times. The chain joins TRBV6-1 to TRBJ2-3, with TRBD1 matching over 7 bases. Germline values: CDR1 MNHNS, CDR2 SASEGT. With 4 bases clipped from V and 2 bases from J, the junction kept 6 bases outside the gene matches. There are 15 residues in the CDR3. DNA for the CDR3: TGTGCCAGCAGTGGCCGGGGACAGAACACAGATACGCAGTATTTT. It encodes CASSGRGQNTDTQYF.

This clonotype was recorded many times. CDR3 residues: CASSSGAGWPGELFF. CDR3 nucleotide sequence: TGTGCCAGCAGCTCGGGGGCAGGGTGGCCCGGGGAGCTGTTTTTT. The chain combines TRBV7-2 with TRBJ2-2; TRBD1 or TRBD2 may be the D gene (6 bases each). The CDR3 covers 15 residues. Trimming removed 4 bases from V and 6 bases from J, with 15 bases in between. In germline, CDR1 is SGHTA, CDR2 FQGNSA.

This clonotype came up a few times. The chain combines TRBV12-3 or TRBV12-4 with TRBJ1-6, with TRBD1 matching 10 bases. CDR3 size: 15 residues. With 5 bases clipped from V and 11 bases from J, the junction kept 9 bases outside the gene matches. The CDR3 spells CASSPETGGDPPLHF. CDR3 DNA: TGTGCCAGCAGTCCAGAGACAGGGGGCGACCCACCCCTCCACTTT.

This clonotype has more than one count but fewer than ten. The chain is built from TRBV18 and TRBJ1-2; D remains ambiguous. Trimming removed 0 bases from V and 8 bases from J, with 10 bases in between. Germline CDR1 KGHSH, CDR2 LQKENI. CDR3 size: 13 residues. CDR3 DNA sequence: TGTGCCAGCTCACCACCGAGGCCCGGAGGCTACACCTTC. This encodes CASSPPRPGGYTF.